This T cell receptor (beta chain) was profiled in a study of Graves' ophthalmopathy and Graves' hyperthyroidism. Diagnoses were established from clinical symptoms, serum thyroxine, TRAb, thyroid ultrasound and orbital computed tomography. PBMCs were isolated by Ficoll-Paque density gradient centrifugation, using approximately 10 ml of fresh peripheral blood as the starting material. This clonotype was found many times. As yet, its antigen is unknown. Study conclusions and caveats: Researchers report that a 13-signature model separated ophthalmopathy from stable hyperthyroidism, posting almost 90% sensitivity and roughly 83% specificity.

As the template, RNA transcripts were used to amplify TCR beta CDR3 regions. Investigators did first-round RT-PCR with HTBI primers, then second-round multiplex PCR. TCRdb re-derived calls from the multiplex PCR reads in MiXCR, one entry per CDR3 protein. Among about 370,000 distinct CDR3 sequences listed, about a sixth were seen once. The sequence derives from an adult woman with stable Graves' hyperthyroidism. Sequenced material: peripheral blood.

The CDR3 loop reads CASSRDTNTGELFF. CDR3 nucleotide sequence: TGTGCCAGCAGTCGGGACACGAACACCGGGGAGCTGTTTTTT. This chain links TRBV6-2 or TRBV6-3 with TRBJ2-2, with D possibly being TRBD1 (6 bases). CDR3 length: 14 residues. Germline V lookup: CDR1 MNHEY, CDR2 SVGEGT. Trimming pared 5 bases from V and 0 bases from J, leaving 7 bases between.